This TCR beta chain was captured in a study of CD8 T cells in ankylosing spondylitis. General study findings and limits: What seemed typical of ankylosing spondylitis blood was a TCR beta motif built from under 10 highly homologous variants.

The CDR3 contains 14 residues. Deletions cut 2 bases from V and 5 bases from J, with 15 bases between. CDR1 and CDR2 from the germline V gene are SQVTM and ANQGSEA. There are many counts of this clonotype. Its antigen is as yet unknown. TCRdb analysed the 5' RACE reads with MiXCR anew, one entry per CDR3 protein. The repertoire has around 770,000 distinct CDR3 sequences, around 11% of them found once; the top ten carry 0.51%. Material for sequencing was blood, either unsorted or a sorted T cell fraction (not recorded which). The V gene is TRBV29-1, the J gene TRBJ2-5, with D tentatively TRBD1 (5 bases). The origin of this receptor is a male donor with ankylosing spondylitis. CDR3 nucleotides: TGCAGCGTTGAACGGCAGGGCCTAGGGGAGACCCAGTACTTC. Amino acids: CSVERQGLGETQYF.